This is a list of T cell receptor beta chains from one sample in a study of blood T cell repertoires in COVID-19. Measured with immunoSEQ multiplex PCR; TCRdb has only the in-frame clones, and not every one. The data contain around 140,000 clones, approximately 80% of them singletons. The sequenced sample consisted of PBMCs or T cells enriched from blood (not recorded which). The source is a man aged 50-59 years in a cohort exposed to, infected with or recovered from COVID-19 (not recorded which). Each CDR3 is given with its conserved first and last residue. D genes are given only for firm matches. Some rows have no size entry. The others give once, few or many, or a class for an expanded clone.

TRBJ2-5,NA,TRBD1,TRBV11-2,TGTGCCAGCAGCTTAGGGCCAGGACAGGGCCAAGAGACCCAGTACTTC,CASSLGPGQGQETQYF
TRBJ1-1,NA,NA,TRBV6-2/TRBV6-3,TGTGCCAGCGGCCGAGGGACTGAAGCTTTCTTT,CASGRGTEAFF
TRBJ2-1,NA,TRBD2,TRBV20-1,TGCAGTGCTAGACCTGGACTAGTTCAGTTCTTC,CSARPGLVQFF
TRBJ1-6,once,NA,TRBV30,TGTGCCTGGAGTACCGGACAGAATAATTCACCCCTCCACTTT,CAWSTGQNNSPLHF
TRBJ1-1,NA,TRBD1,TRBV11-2,TGTGCCAGCAGCTCATATAAACCACAGGGGAAAGCTTTCTTT,CASSSYKPQGKAFF
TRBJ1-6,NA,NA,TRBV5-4,TGTGCCAGCAGCTTGGCCGGAGGGTACGAATCACCCCTCCACTTT,CASSLAGGYESPLHF
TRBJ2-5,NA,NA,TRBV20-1,TGCAGTGCACCGGTAGAGACCCAGTACTTC,CSAPVETQYF
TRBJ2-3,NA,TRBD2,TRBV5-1,TGCGCCAGCAGCCCCGGGACTAGCGGAGTAACTATAAAAGATACGCAGTATTTT,CASSPGTSGVTIKDTQYF
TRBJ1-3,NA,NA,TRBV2,TGTGCCAGCAGCTTAACCGACAGCTCTGGAAACACCATATATTTT,CASSLTDSSGNTIYF
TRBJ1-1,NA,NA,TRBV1,TGCACCAGCAGCCAGCCCCGGGACAGGGGGACTGAAGCTTTCTTT,CTSSQPRDRGTEAFF
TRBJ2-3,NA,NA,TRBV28,TGTGCCAGCAGACGGGATCCCACAGATACGCAGTATTTT,CASRRDPTDTQYF
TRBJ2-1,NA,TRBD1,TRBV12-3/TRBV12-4,TGTGCCAGCAGTTTTTCAGGGGGCAATGAGCAGTTCTTC,CASSFSGGNEQFF
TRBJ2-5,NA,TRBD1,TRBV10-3,TGTGCCATCAGTGCAGGACAGGGGGACGGGACCCAGTACTTC,CAISAGQGDGTQYF
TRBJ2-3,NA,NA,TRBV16,TGTGCCAGCAGCCAATCGTCGACAGATACGCAGTATTTT,CASSQSSTDTQYF
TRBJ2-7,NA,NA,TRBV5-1,TGCGCCAGCAGCTTCGGTCGGGGGGCAACCTACGAGCAGTACTTC,CASSFGRGATYEQYF
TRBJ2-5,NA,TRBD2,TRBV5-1,TGCGCCAGCAGCCTCCAGGGAGGGACTTTCCAAGAGACCCAGTACTTC,CASSLQGGTFQETQYF
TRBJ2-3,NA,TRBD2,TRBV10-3,TGTGCCATCAGTGAGGTGCTAGCGGGAGCGTATACGCAGTATTTT,CAISEVLAGAYTQYF